This T cell receptor beta chain is from a study of T-cell reconstitution after alpha-beta-depleted transplantation in children. Study outcomes and limitations: Counts and diversity of T cells one year after transplant came mostly from newly produced T cells.

The authors prepared the TCRbeta library with unique molecular identifiers. In TCRdb, the PCR reads were re-called with MiXCR into one record per CDR3 protein. The sample shows about 200,000 distinct CDR3 sequences, approximately 17% of them seen only once. The CDR3 has 14 amino acids. The V gene's germline CDR1 is SGHRS and CDR2 YFSETQ. The V and J ends lost 1 base and 8 bases respectively, with 12 bases between them. This clonotype was found a few times. Antigen unknown. Material: PBMCs, mostly from graft donor cells, obtained 360 days after TCRalphabeta/CD19-depleted stem cell transplant. The chain couples TRBV5-1 to TRBJ2-2, with D hard to call. This TCR was recovered from a male patient aged 2-15 years who had a stem cell transplant for acute lymphoblastic leukemia, so the T cells may come from the graft donor. CDR3 sequence: CASSLLGPTGELFF. For the CDR3, the DNA is TGCGCCAGCAGCTTGTTAGGGCCGACAGGGGAGCTGTTTTTT. The full variable domain, with the rest looked up from reference TRBV5-1 and TRBJ2-2, is KAGVTQTPRYLIKTRGQQVTLSCSPISGHRSVSWYQQTPGQGLQFLFEYFSETQRNKGNFPGRFSGRQFSNSRSEMNVSTLELGDSALYLCASSLLGPTGELFFGEGSRLTVL.